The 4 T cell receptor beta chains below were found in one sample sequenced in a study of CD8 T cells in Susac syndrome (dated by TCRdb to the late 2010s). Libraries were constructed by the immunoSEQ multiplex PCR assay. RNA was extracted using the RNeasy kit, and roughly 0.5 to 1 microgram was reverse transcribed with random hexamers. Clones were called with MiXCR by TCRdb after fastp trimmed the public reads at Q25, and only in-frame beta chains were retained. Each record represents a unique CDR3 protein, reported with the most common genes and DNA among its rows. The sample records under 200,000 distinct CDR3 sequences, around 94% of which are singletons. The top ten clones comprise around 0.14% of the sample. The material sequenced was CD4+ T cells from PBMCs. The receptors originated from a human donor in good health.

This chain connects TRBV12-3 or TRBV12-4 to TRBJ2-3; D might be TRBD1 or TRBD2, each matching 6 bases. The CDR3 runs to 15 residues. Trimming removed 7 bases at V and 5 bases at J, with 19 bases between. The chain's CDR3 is CASTTTGGGVDTQYF. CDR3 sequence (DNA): TGTGCCAGCACCACCACCGGGGGCGGGGTAGATACGCAGTATTTT.

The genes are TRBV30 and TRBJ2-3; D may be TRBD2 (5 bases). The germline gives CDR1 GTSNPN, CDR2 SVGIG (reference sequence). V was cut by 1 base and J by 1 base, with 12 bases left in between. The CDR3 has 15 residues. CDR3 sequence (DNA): TGTGCCTGGAGTGGGGCCGGGGTGGGCACAGATACGCAGTATTTT. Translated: CAWSGAGVGTDTQYF.

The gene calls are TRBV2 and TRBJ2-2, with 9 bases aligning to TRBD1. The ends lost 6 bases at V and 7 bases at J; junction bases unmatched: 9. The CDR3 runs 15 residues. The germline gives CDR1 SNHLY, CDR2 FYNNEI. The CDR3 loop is CASRTGQGTGGELFF. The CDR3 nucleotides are TGTGCCAGCAGAACGGGACAGGGTACCGGCGGGGAGCTGTTTTTT.

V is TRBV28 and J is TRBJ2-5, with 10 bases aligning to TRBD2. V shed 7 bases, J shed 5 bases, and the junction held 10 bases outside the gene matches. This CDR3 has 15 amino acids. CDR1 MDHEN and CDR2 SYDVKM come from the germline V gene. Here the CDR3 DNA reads TGTGCCAGCACCGCGACTAGCGGGTTGATCGAGACCCAGTACTTC. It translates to CASTATSGLIETQYF. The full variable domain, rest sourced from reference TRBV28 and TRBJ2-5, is DVKVTQSSRYLVKRTGEKVFLECVQDMDHENMFWYRQDPGLGLRLIYFSYDVKMKEKGDIPEGYSVSREKKERFSLILESASTNQTSMYLCASTATSGLIETQYFGPGTRLLVL.